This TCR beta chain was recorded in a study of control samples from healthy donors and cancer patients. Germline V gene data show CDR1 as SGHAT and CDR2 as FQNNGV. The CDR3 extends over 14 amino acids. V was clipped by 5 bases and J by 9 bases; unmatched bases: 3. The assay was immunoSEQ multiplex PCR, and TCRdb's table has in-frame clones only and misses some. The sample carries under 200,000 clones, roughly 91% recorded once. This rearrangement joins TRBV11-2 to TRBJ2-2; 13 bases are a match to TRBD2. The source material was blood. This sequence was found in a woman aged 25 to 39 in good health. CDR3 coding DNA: TGTGCCAGCAGCCGGACTAGCGGGAGTCGGGAGCTGTTTTTT. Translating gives CASSRTSGSRELFF.